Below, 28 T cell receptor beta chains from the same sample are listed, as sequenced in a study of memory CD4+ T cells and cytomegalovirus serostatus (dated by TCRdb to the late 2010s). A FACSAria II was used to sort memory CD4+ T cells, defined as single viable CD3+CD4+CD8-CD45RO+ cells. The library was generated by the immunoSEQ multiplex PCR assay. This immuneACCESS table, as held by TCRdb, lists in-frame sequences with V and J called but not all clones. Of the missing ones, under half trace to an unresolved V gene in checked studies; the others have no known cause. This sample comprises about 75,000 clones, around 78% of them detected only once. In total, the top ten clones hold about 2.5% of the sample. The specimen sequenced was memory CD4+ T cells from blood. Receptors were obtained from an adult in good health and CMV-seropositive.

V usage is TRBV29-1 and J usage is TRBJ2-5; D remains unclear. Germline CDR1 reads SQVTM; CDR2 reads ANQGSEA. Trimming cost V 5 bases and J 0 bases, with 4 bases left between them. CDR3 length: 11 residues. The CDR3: CSVHNQETQYF. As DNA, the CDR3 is TGCAGCGTTCACAACCAAGAGACCCAGTACTTC.

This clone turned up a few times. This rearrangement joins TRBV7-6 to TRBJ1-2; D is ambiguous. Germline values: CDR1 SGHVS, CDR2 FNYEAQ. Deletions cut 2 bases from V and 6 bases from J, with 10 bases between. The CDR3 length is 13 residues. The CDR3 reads CASSLFGGNGYTF. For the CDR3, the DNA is TGTGCCAGCAGCTTATTCGGTGGTAATGGCTACACCTTC.

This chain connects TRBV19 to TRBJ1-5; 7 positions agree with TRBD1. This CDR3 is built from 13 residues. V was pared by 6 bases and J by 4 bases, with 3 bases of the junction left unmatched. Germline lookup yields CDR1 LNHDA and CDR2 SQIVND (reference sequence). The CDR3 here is CASRLTGNQPQHF. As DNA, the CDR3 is TGTGCCAGTAGGTTGACAGGGAATCAGCCCCAGCATTTT.

The CDR3 region is CASSRSYEQYV. The DNA of the CDR3 is TGTGCCAGCAGCCGCTCCTACGAGCAGTACGTC. This rearrangement joins TRBV21-1 to TRBJ2-7. TRBV21-1 is a recognized pseudogene. The CDR3 is 11 amino acids.

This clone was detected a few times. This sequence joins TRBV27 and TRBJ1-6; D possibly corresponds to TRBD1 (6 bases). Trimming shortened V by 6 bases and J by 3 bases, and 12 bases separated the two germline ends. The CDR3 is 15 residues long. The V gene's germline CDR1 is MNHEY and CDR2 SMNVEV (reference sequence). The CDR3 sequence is CASSLYRVYNSPLHF. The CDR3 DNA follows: TGTGCCAGCAGCTTGTACAGGGTCTATAATTCACCCCTCCACTTT.

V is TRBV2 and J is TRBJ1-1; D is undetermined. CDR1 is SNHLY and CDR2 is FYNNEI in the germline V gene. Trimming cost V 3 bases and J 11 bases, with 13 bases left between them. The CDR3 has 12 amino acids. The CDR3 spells CASSDMGSRAFF. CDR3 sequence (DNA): TGTGCCAGCAGTGATATGGGGTCTCGGGCTTTCTTT.

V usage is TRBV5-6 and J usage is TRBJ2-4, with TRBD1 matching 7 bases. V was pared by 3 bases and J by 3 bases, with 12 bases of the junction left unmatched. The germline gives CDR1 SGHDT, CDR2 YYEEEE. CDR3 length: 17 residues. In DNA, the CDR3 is TGTGCCAGCAGCTGGAAGACAGGGTTTGTAGGCAAAAACATTCAGTACTTC. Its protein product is CASSWKTGFVGKNIQYF.

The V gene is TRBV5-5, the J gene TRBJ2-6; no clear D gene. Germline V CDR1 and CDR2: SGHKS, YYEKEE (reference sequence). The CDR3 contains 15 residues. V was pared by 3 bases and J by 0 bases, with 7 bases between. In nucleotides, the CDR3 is TGTGCCAGCAGCTATGCCCTCTCTGGGGCCAACGTCCTGACTTTC. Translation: CASSYALSGANVLTF.

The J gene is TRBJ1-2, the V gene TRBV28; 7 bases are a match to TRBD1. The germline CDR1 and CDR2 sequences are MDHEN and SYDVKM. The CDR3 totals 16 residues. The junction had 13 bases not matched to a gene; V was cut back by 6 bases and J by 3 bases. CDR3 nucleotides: TGTGCCAGCAGGGGCCCCTCTCGGGACAGCTACTATGGCTACACCTTC. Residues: CASRGPSRDSYYGYTF.

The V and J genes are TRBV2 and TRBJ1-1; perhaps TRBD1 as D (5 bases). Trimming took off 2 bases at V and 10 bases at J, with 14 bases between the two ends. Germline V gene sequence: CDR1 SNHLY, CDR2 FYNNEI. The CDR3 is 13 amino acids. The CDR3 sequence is CASSESKIGAAFF. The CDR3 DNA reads TGTGCCAGCAGTGAATCTAAGATCGGGGCAGCTTTCTTT.

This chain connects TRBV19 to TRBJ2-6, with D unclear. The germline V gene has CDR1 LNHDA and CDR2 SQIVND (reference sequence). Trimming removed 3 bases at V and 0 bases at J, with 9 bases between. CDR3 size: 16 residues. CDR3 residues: CASSIASASGANVLTF. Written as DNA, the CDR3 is TGTGCCAGTAGTATTGCGTCTGCCTCTGGGGCCAACGTCCTGACTTTC.

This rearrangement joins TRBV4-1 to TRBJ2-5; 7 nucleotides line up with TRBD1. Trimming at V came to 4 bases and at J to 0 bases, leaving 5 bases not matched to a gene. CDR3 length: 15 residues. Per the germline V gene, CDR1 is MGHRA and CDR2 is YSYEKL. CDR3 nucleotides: TGCGCCAGCAGCCGGGGACAGAGTCACCAAGAGACCCAGTACTTC. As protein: CASSRGQSHQETQYF.

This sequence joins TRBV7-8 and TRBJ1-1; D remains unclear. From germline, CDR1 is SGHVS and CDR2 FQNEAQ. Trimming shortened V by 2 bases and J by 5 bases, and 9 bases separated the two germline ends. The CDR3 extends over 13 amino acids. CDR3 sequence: CASSLLGGTEAFF. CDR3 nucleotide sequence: TGTGCCAGCAGCTTACTCGGCGGGACTGAAGCTTTCTTT.

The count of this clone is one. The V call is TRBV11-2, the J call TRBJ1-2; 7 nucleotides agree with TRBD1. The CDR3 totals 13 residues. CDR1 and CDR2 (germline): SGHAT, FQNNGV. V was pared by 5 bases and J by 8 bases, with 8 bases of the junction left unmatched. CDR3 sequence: CASSLTGTAGYTF. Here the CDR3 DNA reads TGTGCCAGCAGCCTCACTGGGACAGCCGGCTACACCTTC.

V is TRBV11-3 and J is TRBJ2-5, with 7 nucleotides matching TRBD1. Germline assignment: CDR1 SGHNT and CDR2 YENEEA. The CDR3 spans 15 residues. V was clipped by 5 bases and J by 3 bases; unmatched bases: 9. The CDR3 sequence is CASSPGRGQKETQYF. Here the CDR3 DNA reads TGTGCCAGCAGCCCGGGACGGGGACAGAAAGAGACCCAGTACTTC.

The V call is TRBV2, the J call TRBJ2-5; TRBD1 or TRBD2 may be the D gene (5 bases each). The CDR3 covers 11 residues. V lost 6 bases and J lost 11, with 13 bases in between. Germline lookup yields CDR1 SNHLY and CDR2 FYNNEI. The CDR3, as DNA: TGTGCCAGCAGGGGAGTAGGGGAGCAGTACTTC. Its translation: CASRGVGEQYF.

CDR3 region: CSASSQKAFF. The CDR3 DNA reads as TGCAGTGCTAGTTCGCAGAAAGCTTTCTTT. The chain is built from TRBV20-1 and TRBJ1-1, with D hard to call. This CDR3 region has 10 residues. Germline-derived CDR1 and CDR2 are DFQATT and SNEGSKA (reference sequence). Trimming took 3 bases from V and 9 from J, leaving 8 bases between them.

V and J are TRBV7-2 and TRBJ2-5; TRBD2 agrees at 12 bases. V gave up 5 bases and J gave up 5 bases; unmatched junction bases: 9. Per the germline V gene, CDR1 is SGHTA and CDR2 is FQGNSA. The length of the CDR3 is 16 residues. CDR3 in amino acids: CASSLMTSGRGETQYF. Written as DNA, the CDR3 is TGTGCCAGCAGCCTCATGACTAGCGGGAGAGGTGAGACCCAGTACTTC.

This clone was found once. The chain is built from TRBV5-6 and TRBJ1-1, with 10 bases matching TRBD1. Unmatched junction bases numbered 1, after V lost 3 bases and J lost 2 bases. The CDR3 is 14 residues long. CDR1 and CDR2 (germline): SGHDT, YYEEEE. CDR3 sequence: CASSWDRGNTEAFF. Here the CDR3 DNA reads TGTGCCAGCAGCTGGGACAGGGGTAACACTGAAGCTTTCTTT.

CDR3 sequence: CASSLNGGGYNEQFF. The DNA for the CDR3 is TGTGCCAGCAGCTTAAATGGCGGGGGGTACAATGAGCAGTTCTTC. The chain carries TRBV7-2 and TRBJ2-1, with 8 bases that match TRBD2. From germline, CDR1 is SGHTA and CDR2 FQGNSA. V lost 2 bases and J lost 4; bases outside the gene matches: 4. This CDR3 has 15 residues.

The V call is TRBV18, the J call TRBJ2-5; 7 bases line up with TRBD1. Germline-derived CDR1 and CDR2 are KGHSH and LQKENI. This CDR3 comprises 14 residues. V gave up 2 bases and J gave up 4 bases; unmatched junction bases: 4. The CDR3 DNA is TGTGCCAGCTCACCAGTGGCAGGGGGAGAGACCCAGTACTTC. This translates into CASSPVAGGETQYF.

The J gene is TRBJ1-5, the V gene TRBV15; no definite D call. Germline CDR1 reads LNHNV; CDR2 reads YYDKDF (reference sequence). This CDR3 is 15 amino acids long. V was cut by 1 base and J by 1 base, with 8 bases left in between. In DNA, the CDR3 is TGTGCCACCAGCAGAGTTCTGGGCAGCAATCAGCCCCAGCATTTT. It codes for CATSRVLGSNQPQHF.

The CDR3 region is CASSDPKQPQHF. CDR3 bases: TGCGCCAGCAGTGACCCGAAACAGCCCCAGCATTTT. The rearrangement joins TRBV10-2 to TRBJ1-5; D gene ambiguous. The CDR3 consists of 12 residues. V was cut by 3 bases and J by 7 bases, with 7 bases left in between. From germline, CDR1 is WSHSY and CDR2 SAAADI.

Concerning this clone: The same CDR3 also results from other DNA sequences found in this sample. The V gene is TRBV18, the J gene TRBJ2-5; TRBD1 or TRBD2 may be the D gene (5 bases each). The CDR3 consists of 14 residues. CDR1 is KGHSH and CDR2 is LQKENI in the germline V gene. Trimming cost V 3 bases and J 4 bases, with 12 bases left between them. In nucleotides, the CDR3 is TGTGCCAGCTCACCCAGGCAGGGACGAGAGACCCAGTACTTC. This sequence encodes CASSPRQGRETQYF.

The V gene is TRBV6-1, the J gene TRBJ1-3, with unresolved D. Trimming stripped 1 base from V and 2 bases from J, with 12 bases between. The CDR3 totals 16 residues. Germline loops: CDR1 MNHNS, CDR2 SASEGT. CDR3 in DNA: TGTGCCAGCAGTGAAGGCGGGCAGATAACTGGAAACACCATATATTTT. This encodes CASSEGGQITGNTIYF.

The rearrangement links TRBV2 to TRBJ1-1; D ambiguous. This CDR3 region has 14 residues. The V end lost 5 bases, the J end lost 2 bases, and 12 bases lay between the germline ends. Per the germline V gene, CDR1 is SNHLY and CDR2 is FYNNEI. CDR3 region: CASSRALANTEAFF. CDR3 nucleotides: TGTGCCAGCAGTCGGGCCCTCGCTAACACTGAAGCTTTCTTT.

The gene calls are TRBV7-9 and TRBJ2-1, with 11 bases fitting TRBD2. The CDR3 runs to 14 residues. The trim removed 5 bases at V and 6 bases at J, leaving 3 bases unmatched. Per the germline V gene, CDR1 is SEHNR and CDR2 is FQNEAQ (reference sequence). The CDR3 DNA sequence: TGTGCCAGCAGCGCGGGACTAGCGGTCAATGAGCAGTTCTTC. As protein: CASSAGLAVNEQFF.

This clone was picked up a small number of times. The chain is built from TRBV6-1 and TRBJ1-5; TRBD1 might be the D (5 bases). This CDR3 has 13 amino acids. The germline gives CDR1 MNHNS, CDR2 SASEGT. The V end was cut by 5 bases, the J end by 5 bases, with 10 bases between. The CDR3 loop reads CASSPGHYQPQHF. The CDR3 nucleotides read TGTGCCAGCAGTCCTGGACACTATCAGCCCCAGCATTTT.